A selection of T cell receptor beta chains follows, all from one sample in a study of CD8+ T cells in alopecia areata. The data were produced by immunoSEQ multiplex PCR, yet TCRdb's version contains in-frame clones alone and is incomplete. The repertoire holds some 120,000 clones, 58% seen once, with 4.5% to 5.5% in the top ten. Sample: CD4+ T cells sorted from blood, taken at week 0. All receptors come from a human donor with alopecia areata. Each CDR3 is given with its conserved first and last residue. Each record gives: D gene, clone size, J gene, V gene, CDR3 protein, CDR3 DNA. The D gene is left open where the match is weak. For some rows the clone size is stated as once, few or many, or as a class when expanded; others skip it.

d_call: TRBD1
clone_size: NA
j_call: TRBJ2-3
v_call: TRBV5-5
cdr3_aa: CASSSGQRPSTDTQYF
cdr3_nt: TGTGCCAGCAGCTCGGGACAGCGCCCAAGCACAGATACGCAGTATTTT

d_call: NA
clone_size: few
j_call: TRBJ1-2
v_call: TRBV7-9
cdr3_aa: CASSLTREHLYGYTF
cdr3_nt: TGTGCCAGCAGCTTAACCAGGGAACACCTCTATGGCTACACCTTC

d_call: NA
clone_size: NA
j_call: TRBJ2-7
v_call: TRBV4-2
cdr3_aa: CASSQATTYSSYEQYF
cdr3_nt: TGTGCCAGCAGCCAAGCGACTACCTACTCTTCCTACGAGCAGTACTTC

d_call: NA
clone_size: few
j_call: TRBJ2-4
v_call: TRBV23-1
cdr3_aa: CASSQSAGPLAHIQYF
cdr3_nt: TGCGCCAGCAGTCAATCGGCGGGCCCACTAGCTCACATTCAGTACTTC

d_call: NA
clone_size: few
j_call: TRBJ1-5
v_call: TRBV6-4
cdr3_aa: CASSDSKQSYSNQPQHF
cdr3_nt: TGTGCCAGCAGTGACTCGAAACAGTCTTATAGCAATCAGCCCCAGCATTTT

d_call: NA
clone_size: NA
j_call: TRBJ1-2
v_call: TRBV9
cdr3_aa: CASSDSPVNYGYTF
cdr3_nt: TGTGCCAGCAGCGATAGTCCAGTTAACTATGGCTACACCTTC

d_call: NA
clone_size: NA
j_call: TRBJ1-6
v_call: TRBV9
cdr3_aa: CASSSGTLGGSPLHF
cdr3_nt: TGTGCCAGCAGCAGTGGGACTCTAGGTGGATCACCCCTCCACTTT

d_call: TRBD2
clone_size: NA
j_call: TRBJ2-7
v_call: TRBV18
cdr3_aa: CASSPILLAGGLGHEQYF
cdr3_nt: TGTGCCAGCTCACCAATTCTCCTAGCGGGGGGATTAGGACACGAGCAGTACTTC

d_call: NA
clone_size: once
j_call: TRBJ1-1
v_call: TRBV4-3
cdr3_aa: CASRQGGHGTEAFF
cdr3_nt: TGCGCCAGCAGACAGGGAGGGCACGGCACTGAAGCTTTCTTT

d_call: TRBD1
clone_size: NA
j_call: TRBJ1-1
v_call: TRBV5-1
cdr3_aa: CASSMEGAANTEAFF
cdr3_nt: TGCGCCAGCAGCATGGAGGGGGCAGCGAACACTGAAGCTTTCTTT

d_call: NA
clone_size: NA
j_call: TRBJ1-4
v_call: TRBV5-1
cdr3_aa: CASSTGRSEKLFF
cdr3_nt: TGCGCCAGCAGCACCGGACGGTCAGAAAAACTGTTTTTT

d_call: NA
clone_size: NA
j_call: TRBJ2-5
v_call: TRBV7-9
cdr3_aa: CASSLNPLLGQETQYF
cdr3_nt: TGTGCCAGCAGCTTAAACCCCTTGTTGGGGCAAGAGACCCAGTACTTC

d_call: NA
clone_size: once
j_call: TRBJ2-1
v_call: TRBV27
cdr3_aa: CASSLRRYNEQFF
cdr3_nt: TGTGCCAGCAGTTTAAGGCGGTACAATGAGCAGTTCTTC

d_call: NA
clone_size: once
j_call: TRBJ1-1
v_call: TRBV7-6
cdr3_aa: CASSSSGDYAFF
cdr3_nt: TGTGCCAGCAGCTCGTCGGGTGATTACGCTTTCTTT

d_call: NA
clone_size: once
j_call: TRBJ2-3
v_call: TRBV5-4
cdr3_aa: CASSLDPESDTQYF
cdr3_nt: TGTGCCAGCAGCTTGGATCCGGAATCAGATACGCAGTATTTT

d_call: NA
clone_size: few
j_call: TRBJ2-1
v_call: TRBV6-6
cdr3_aa: CASRPEDNEQFF
cdr3_nt: TGTGCCAGCAGACCCGAGGACAATGAGCAGTTCTTC

d_call: TRBD1
clone_size: once
j_call: TRBJ1-6
v_call: TRBV2
cdr3_aa: CASSGQGGLGSPLHF
cdr3_nt: TGTGCCAGCAGCGGACAGGGGGGGCTAGGATCACCCCTCCACTTT

d_call: NA
clone_size: NA
j_call: TRBJ1-1
v_call: TRBV7-8
cdr3_aa: CASSQTGSGAFF
cdr3_nt: TGTGCCAGCAGCCAAACAGGGTCTGGAGCTTTCTTT

d_call: TRBD1
clone_size: NA
j_call: TRBJ1-2
v_call: TRBV27
cdr3_aa: CASSRRQGAGGYTF
cdr3_nt: TGTGCCAGCAGCCGACGACAGGGGGCCGGTGGCTACACCTTC

d_call: TRBD2
clone_size: NA
j_call: TRBJ2-3
v_call: TRBV29-1
cdr3_aa: CSANRGGGTDTQYF
cdr3_nt: TGCAGCGCCAACCGGGGGGGAGGAACAGATACGCAGTATTTT

d_call: TRBD2
clone_size: NA
j_call: TRBJ2-1
v_call: TRBV5-1
cdr3_aa: CASRSSSGSSYNEQFF
cdr3_nt: TGCGCCAGCAGATCCTCTAGCGGGAGTTCCTACAATGAGCAGTTCTTC

d_call: NA
clone_size: NA
j_call: TRBJ2-1
v_call: TRBV7-2
cdr3_aa: CASSLARDLYNEQFF
cdr3_nt: TGTGCCAGCAGCTTAGCCCGGGACTTATACAATGAGCAGTTCTTC

d_call: NA
clone_size: few
j_call: TRBJ1-5
v_call: TRBV7-2
cdr3_aa: CASSRGGNQPQHF
cdr3_nt: TGTGCCAGCAGCCGGGGGGGGAATCAGCCCCAGCATTTT

d_call: TRBD1
clone_size: once
j_call: TRBJ1-2
v_call: TRBV6-5
cdr3_aa: CASSYSAGGGSYGYTF
cdr3_nt: TGTGCCAGCAGTTACTCGGCGGGAGGGGGCTCCTATGGCTACACCTTC

d_call: NA
clone_size: NA
j_call: TRBJ2-1
v_call: TRBV30
cdr3_aa: CAWSVGSVNFSSYNEQFF
cdr3_nt: TGTGCCTGGAGTGTAGGTAGCGTTAACTTTAGCTCCTACAATGAGCAGTTCTTC

d_call: TRBD1
clone_size: once
j_call: TRBJ1-3
v_call: TRBV5-4
cdr3_aa: CASSRPTGRNTIYF
cdr3_nt: TGTGCCAGCAGCCGACCGACAGGGAGGAACACCATATATTTT

d_call: NA
clone_size: NA
j_call: TRBJ1-4
v_call: TRBV5-1
cdr3_aa: CASSFAGPTRATNEKLFF
cdr3_nt: TGCGCCAGCAGCTTCGCCGGGCCTACCCGTGCAACTAATGAAAAACTGTTTTTT

d_call: NA
clone_size: few
j_call: TRBJ2-5
v_call: TRBV2
cdr3_aa: CASSVRGETQYF
cdr3_nt: TGTGCCAGCAGTGTTAGAGGGGAGACCCAGTACTTC

d_call: NA
clone_size: NA
j_call: TRBJ1-1
v_call: TRBV5-4
cdr3_aa: CASSFARGEAFF
cdr3_nt: TGTGCCAGCAGCTTCGCGCGGGGGGAAGCTTTCTTT

d_call: TRBD2
clone_size: NA
j_call: TRBJ2-5
v_call: TRBV15
cdr3_aa: CATSRDPTSGSETQYF
cdr3_nt: TGTGCCACCAGCAGAGATCCGACTAGCGGCAGCGAGACCCAGTACTTC

d_call: NA
clone_size: NA
j_call: TRBJ2-5
v_call: TRBV7-2
cdr3_aa: CASSRTPGLETQYF
cdr3_nt: TGTGCCAGCAGCCGGACTCCAGGACTGGAGACCCAGTACTTC

d_call: NA
clone_size: few
j_call: TRBJ1-5
v_call: TRBV30
cdr3_aa: CAWSRGISDQPQHF
cdr3_nt: TGTGCCTGGAGTCGGGGGATTAGCGATCAGCCCCAGCATTTT

d_call: TRBD1
clone_size: NA
j_call: TRBJ2-5
v_call: TRBV4-2
cdr3_aa: CASSQHMDREETQYF
cdr3_nt: TGTGCCAGCAGCCAACATATGGACAGGGAAGAGACCCAGTACTTC